This T cell receptor beta chain was found in a study of blood T cell repertoires in COVID-19. Study-level background: Spain, Italy and the United States supplied samples that represented acute and convalescent COVID-19. T cells, B-cell-depleted T cells, or PBMCs supplied cDNA or gDNA.

Method: immunoSEQ multiplex PCR; TCRdb's copy keeps in-frame clones and lacks some. The table has about 220,000 clones, over 75% seen once. Membership in each cohort depended on participant-reported clinical history. The CDR3 is 15 residues long. CDR1 LGHNA and CDR2 YSLEER come from the germline V gene. The V and J ends lost 4 bases and 3 bases, in that order; junction bases with no gene match: 6. This clone was observed once. The chain uses TRBV4-3 and TRBJ2-1, with TRBD2 identical over 7 bases. The TCR comes from an older woman who had recovered from COVID-19. Source material: PBMCs or T cells enriched from blood (not recorded which). CDR3: CASSRSSGFYNEQFF. The CDR3, as DNA: TGCGCCAGCAGCCGATCTAGCGGCTTCTACAATGAGCAGTTCTTC.